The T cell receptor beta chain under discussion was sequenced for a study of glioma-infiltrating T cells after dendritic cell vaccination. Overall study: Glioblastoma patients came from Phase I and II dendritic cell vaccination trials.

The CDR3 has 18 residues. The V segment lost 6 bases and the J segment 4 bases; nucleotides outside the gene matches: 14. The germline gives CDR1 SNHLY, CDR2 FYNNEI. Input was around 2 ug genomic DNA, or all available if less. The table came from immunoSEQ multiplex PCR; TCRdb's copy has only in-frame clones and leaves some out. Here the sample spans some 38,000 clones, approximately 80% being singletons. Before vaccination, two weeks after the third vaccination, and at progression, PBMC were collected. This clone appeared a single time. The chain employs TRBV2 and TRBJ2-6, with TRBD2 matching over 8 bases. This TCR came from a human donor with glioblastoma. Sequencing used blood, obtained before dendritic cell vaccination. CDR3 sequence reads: CASSAWGRGGSGANVLTF. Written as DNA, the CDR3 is TGTGCCAGCAGCGCCTGGGGTCGGGGGGGGAGCGGGGCCAACGTCCTGACTTTC.